The present T cell receptor beta chain was sequenced within a study of T cells in localized non-small cell lung cancer (dated by TCRdb to 2019 to 2021). Broadly, across the study: The study examined T cell repertoires in a few hundred patients with early-stage NSCLC and compared tumors with uninvolved tumor-adjacent lungs. All 236 NSCLC patients in the cohort were treatment-naive and had localized lung tumors that were resected. A mean age of about 66 years was recorded for the NSCLC patients, of whom 129 were male and about 100 were female. Study-wide findings and limitations: A median of roughly 60 of the top 100 tumor clones were detected in paired uninvolved adjacent lung, and under 30 of these tumor clones were also found among the top 100 clones of the paired uninvolved adjacent lung. Because multi-region sequencing of the tumors was not done, intratumor heterogeneity could not be ruled out. The highest T cell clonality was observed in uninvolved tumor-adjacent lung, where clonality exceeded that of tumor, suggesting that antigenic responses were more focused in uninvolved tumor-adjacent lung. Longer overall survival was associated with higher blood T cell density, whereas shorter survival was associated with higher adjacent-lung clonality. Since the design was exploratory, TCR variables were selected using unadjusted p-values with no false-discovery rate correction.

With regard to this clone: Its specific antigen is unknown. Base-call qualities are not available, and no considerably larger clone is one nucleotide away.

The germline V gene gives CDR1 as MNHNS and CDR2 as SASEGT. V lost 2 bases and J lost 5 bases, and the count of bases not matched to a germline gene is 7. The CDR3 contains 16 residues, cysteine and phenylalanine counted. Only CDR3 DNA remains: 48 bases, in frame from the first base. TCR beta CDR3 regions were sequenced from DNA using the immunoSEQ Assay. On the study's bioinformatics: To compute T cell density, TCR beta template counts were normalized to usable DNA, which was estimated by amplifying housekeeping genes. The preseqR package was used to estimate richness by extrapolating to 400,000 templates for PBMC samples and to 120,000 templates for tissue samples. Clonality was defined as one minus Pielou's evenness. Differential abundance testing on productive amino-acid clonotypes, with a minimum total count of 5 and an alpha of 0.1, was used to identify tissue-enriched TCRs. The Jaccard Index and the Morisita Overlap Index were used to quantify repertoire overlap between compartments. GLIPH clustered TCR beta CDR3s with public tetramer-defined viral CDR3s; viral motifs required at least three viral sequences plus V-gene enrichment. TCRdb's version of the immuneACCESS table is confined to in-frame rearrangements and falls short of the full clone set. An unresolved V gene accounts for under half of the shortfall where checked; the remainder is of unknown origin. V and J calls plus clone size are reproduced from that table; the DNA served to infer D and trimming. The sample table contains about 22,000 clones; only one count was recorded for around nine tenths of them. 22% of the sample is in the top ten clones.

At diagnosis, tumor, uninvolved tumor-adjacent lung and peripheral blood were collected and then preserved as a mix of FFPE and fresh-frozen material. For TCR repertoire profiling, blood samples were analyzed in the form of peripheral blood mononuclear cells. This chain is built from TRBV6-1 and TRBJ2-2, with 8 junctional bases fitting TRBD1. The receptor was derived from a man between 40 and 70 years old with stage II squamous cell lung carcinoma. The sample here was PBMCs, taken before any cancer treatment. The sequenced DNA: TGTGCCAGCAGTGAACGTACAGGGGGTTGGACCGGGGAGCTGTTTTTT. This sequence encodes CASSERTGGWTGELFF.